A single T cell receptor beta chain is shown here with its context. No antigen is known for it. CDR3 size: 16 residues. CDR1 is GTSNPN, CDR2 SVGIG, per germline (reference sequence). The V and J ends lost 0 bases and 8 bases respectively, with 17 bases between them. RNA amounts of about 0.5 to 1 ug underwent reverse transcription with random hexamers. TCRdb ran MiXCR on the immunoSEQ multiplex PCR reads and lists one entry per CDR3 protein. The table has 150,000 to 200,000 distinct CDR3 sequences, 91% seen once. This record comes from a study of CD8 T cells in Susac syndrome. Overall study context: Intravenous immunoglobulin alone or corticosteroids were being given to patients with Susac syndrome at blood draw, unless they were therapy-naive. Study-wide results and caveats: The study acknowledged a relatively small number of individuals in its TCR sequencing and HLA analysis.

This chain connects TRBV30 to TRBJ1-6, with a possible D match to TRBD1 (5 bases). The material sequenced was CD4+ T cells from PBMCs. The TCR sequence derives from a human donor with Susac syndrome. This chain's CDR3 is CAWSVRRAIADSPLHF. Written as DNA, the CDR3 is TGTGCCTGGAGTGTACGCAGGGCTATCGCAGATTCACCCCTCCACTTT.